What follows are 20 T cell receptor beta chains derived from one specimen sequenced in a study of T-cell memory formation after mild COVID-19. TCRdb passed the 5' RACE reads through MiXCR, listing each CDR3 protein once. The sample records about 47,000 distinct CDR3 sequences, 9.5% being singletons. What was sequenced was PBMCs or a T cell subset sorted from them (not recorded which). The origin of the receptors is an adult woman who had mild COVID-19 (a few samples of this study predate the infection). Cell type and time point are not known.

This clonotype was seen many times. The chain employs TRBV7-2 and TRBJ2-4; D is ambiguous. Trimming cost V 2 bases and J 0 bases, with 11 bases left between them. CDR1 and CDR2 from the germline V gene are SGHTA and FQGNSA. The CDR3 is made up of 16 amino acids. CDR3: CASSLPGVVAKNIQYF. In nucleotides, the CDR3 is TGTGCCAGCAGCTTACCTGGAGTAGTAGCCAAAAACATTCAGTACTTC.

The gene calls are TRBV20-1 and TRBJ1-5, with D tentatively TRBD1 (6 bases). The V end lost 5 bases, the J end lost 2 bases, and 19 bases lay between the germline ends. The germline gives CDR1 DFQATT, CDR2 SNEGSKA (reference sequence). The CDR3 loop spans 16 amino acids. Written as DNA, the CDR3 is TGCAGTGCTCAGCACGGGACAAGGCTCGGCAATCAGCCCCAGCATTTT. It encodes CSAQHGTRLGNQPQHF.

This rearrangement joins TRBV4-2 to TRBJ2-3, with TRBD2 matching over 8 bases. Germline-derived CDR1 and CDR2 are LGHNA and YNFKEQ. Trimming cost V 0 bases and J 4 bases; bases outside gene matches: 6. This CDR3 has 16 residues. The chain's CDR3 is CASSQDPGTRSDTQYF. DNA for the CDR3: TGTGCCAGCAGCCAAGATCCCGGGACTAGATCAGATACGCAGTATTTT.

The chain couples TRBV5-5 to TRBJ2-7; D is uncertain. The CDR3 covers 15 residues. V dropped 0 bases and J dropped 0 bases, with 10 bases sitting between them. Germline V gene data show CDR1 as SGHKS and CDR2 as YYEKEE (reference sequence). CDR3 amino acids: CASSLAWANSYEQYF. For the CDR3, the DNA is TGTGCCAGCAGCTTGGCGTGGGCAAACTCCTACGAGCAGTACTTC.

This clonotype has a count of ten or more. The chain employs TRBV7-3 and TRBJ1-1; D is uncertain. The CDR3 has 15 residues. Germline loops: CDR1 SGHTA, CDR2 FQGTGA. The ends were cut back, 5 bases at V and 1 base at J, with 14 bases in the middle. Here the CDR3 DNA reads TGTGCCAGCAGCGACTCCGGGCCTCCGAACACTGAAGCTTTCTTT. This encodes CASSDSGPPNTEAFF.

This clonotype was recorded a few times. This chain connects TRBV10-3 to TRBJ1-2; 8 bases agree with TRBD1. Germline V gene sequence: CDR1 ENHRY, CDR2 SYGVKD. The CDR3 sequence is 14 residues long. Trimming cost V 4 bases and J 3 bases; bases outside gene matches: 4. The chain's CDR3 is CAISATGVDYGYTF. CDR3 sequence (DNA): TGTGCCATCAGTGCGACAGGGGTAGACTATGGCTACACCTTC.

CDR3 region: CAWSLVSIVQYF. The CDR3 region has the DNA TGTGCCTGGTCTCTAGTGAGTATTGTGCAGTATTTT. The chain carries TRBV30 and TRBJ2-3; no clear D. From germline, CDR1 is GTSNPN and CDR2 SVGIG (reference sequence). The CDR3 spans 12 residues. V gave up 5 bases and J gave up 11 bases, with 17 bases separating them.

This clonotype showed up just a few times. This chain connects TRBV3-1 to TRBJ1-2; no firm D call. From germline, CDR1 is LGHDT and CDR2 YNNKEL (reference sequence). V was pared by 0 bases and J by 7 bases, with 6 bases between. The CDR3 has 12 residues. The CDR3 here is CASSQDRIGYTF. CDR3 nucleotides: TGTGCCAGCAGCCAAGATAGGATTGGCTACACCTTC.

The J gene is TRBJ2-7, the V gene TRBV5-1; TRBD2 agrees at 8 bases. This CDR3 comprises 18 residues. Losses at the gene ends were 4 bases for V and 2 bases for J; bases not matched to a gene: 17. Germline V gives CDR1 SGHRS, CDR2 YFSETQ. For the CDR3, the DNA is TGCGCCAGCAGCCCGGGTAGGGTAGTAGCGGGGACTACCTACGAGCAGTACTTC. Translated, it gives CASSPGRVVAGTTYEQYF.

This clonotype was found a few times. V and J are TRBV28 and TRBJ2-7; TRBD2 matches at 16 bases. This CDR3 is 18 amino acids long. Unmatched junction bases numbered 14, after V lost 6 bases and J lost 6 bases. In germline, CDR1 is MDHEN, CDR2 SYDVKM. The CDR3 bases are TGTGCCAGCAGCTTGCTGGGACTAGCGGGAGGGCCATCTGGCGAGCAGTACTTC. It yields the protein CASSLLGLAGGPSGEQYF. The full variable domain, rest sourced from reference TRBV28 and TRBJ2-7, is DVKVTQSSRYLVKRTGEKVFLECVQDMDHENMFWYRQDPGLGLRLIYFSYDVKMKEKGDIPEGYSVSREKKERFSLILESASTNQTSMYLCASSLLGLAGGPSGEQYFGPGTRLTVT.

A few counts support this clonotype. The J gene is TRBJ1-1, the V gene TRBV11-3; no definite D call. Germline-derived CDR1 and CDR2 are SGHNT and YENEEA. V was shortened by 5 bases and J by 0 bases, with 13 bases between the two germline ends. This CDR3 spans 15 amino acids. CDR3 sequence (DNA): TGTGCCAGCAGCCCCCCCGGCAGATTGAACACTGAAGCTTTCTTT. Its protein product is CASSPPGRLNTEAFF.

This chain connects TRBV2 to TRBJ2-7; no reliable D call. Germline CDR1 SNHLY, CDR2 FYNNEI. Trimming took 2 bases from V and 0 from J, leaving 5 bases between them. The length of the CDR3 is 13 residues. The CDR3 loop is CASSEQASYEQYF. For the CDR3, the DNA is TGTGCCAGCAGTGAACAGGCCTCCTACGAGCAGTACTTC.

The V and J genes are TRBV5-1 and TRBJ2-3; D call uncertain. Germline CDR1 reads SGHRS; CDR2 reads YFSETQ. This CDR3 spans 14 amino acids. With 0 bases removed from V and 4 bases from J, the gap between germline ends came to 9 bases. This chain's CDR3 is CASSLVGSPDTQYF. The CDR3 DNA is TGCGCCAGCAGCTTGGTGGGGTCGCCAGATACGCAGTATTTT.

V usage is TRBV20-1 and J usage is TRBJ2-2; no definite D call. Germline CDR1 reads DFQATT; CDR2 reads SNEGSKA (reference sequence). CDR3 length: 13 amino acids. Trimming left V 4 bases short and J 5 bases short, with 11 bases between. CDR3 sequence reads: CSANDARTGELFF. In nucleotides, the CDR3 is TGCAGTGCTAACGACGCGAGGACCGGGGAGCTGTTTTTT.

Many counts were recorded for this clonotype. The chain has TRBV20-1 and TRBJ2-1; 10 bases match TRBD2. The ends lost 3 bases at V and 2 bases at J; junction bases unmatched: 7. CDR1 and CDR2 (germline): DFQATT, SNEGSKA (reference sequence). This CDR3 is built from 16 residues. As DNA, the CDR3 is TGCAGTGCTAGGGATAGCGGGGGGACGGCCTACAATGAGCAGTTCTTC. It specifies CSARDSGGTAYNEQFF.

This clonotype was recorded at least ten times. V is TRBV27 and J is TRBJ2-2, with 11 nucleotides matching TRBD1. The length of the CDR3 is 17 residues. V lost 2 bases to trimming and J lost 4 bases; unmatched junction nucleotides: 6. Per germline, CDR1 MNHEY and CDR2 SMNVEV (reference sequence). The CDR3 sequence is CASSLGSGTGGTGELFF. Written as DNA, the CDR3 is TGTGCCAGCAGTTTAGGGTCGGGGACAGGGGGCACCGGGGAGCTGTTTTTT.

CDR3 sequence (DNA): TGTGCCAGCAGCTCCCAGTTTTCGTCCGAAAAACTGTTTTTT. It specifies CASSSQFSSEKLFF. The rearrangement uses TRBV7-2 and TRBJ1-4, with D unclear. The CDR3 covers 14 residues. V lost 4 bases and J lost 8, with 14 bases in between. Germline assignment: CDR1 SGHTA and CDR2 FQGNSA. The full variable domain, in which reference TRBV7-2 and TRBJ1-4 provide the parts outside the CDR3, is GAGVSQSPSNKVTEKGKDVELRCDPISGHTALYWYRQSLGQGLEFLIYFQGNSAPDKSGLPSDRFSAERTGGSVSTLTIQRTQQEDSAVYLCASSSQFSSEKLFFGSGTQLSVL.

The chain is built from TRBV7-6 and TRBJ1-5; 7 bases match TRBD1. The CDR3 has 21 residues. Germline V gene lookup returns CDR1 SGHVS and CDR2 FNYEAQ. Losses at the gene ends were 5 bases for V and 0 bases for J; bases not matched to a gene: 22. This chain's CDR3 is CASSPIDRAYIGVYSNQPQHF. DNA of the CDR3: TGTGCCAGCAGCCCTATTGACAGGGCCTACATAGGGGTCTATAGCAATCAGCCCCAGCATTTT.

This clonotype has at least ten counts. CDR3 residues: CASSLVQGRAEAFF. DNA of the CDR3: TGTGCCAGCAGCTTAGTTCAGGGTCGGGCTGAAGCTTTCTTT. The chain has TRBV7-8 and TRBJ1-1; weak D call: TRBD1 (5 bases). CDR1 is SGHVS, CDR2 FQNEAQ, per germline. The CDR3 spans 14 residues. Between the trimmed V and J ends, which lost 1 base and 6 bases, there was a span of 12 bases.

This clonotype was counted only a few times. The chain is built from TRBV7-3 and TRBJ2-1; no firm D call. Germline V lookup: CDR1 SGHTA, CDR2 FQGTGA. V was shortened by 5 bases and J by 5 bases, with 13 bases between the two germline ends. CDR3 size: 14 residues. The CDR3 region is CASSIHWADNEQFF. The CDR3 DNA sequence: TGTGCCAGCAGCATACATTGGGCAGACAATGAGCAGTTCTTC.